The 20 T cell receptor beta chains given below trace back to one sample, sequenced in a study of T cells in Graves' hyperthyroidism and ophthalmopathy. Template material for amplifying TCR beta CDR3 regions consisted of RNA transcripts. When the TCR CDR3 underwent first-round RT-PCR, the HTBI primer set was used. Each CDR3 protein gets one entry after TCRdb re-called the multiplex PCR reads with MiXCR. This table has a few hundred thousand distinct CDR3 sequences, roughly 15% appearing once. The material sequenced was blood. The receptors were gathered from a young woman with Graves' ophthalmopathy.

This clonotype was seen more than once but under ten times. The chain links TRBV5-6 to TRBJ1-4, with unresolved D. The CDR3 runs to 14 residues. Germline-derived CDR1 and CDR2 are SGHDT and YYEEEE. Trimming left V 0 bases short and J 5 bases short, with 8 bases between. The CDR3 is CASSLEGGNEKLFF. In nucleotides, the CDR3 is TGTGCCAGCAGCTTGGAGGGCGGAAATGAAAAACTGTTTTTT. The full variable domain, rest sourced from reference TRBV5-6 and TRBJ1-4, is DAGVTQSPTHLIKTRGQQVTLRCSPKSGHDTVSWYQQALGQGPQFIFQYYEEEERQRGNFPDRFSGHQFPNYSSELNVNALLLGDSALYLCASSLEGGNEKLFFGSGTQLSVL.

This clonotype was recorded many times. The chain has TRBV3-1 and TRBJ1-6, with TRBD1 as a possible D gene (5 bases). Trimming pared 4 bases from V and 9 bases from J, leaving 16 bases between. The CDR3 runs to 15 residues. From germline, CDR1 is LGHDT and CDR2 YNNKEL (reference sequence). The CDR3 reads CASSPRRGESSPLHF. In nucleotides, the CDR3 is TGTGCCAGCAGCCCAAGAAGGGGTGAGAGTTCACCCCTCCACTTT.

V usage is TRBV9 and J usage is TRBJ1-3; D gene uncertain. Trimming cost V 2 bases and J 0 bases, with 6 bases left between them. CDR3 length: 14 residues. CDR1 and CDR2 from the germline V gene are SGDLS and YYNGEE. CDR3 coding DNA: TGTGCCAGCAGCGTCGGAAGCTCTGGAAACACCATATATTTT. Its protein product is CASSVGSSGNTIYF.

The rearrangement uses TRBV30 and TRBJ2-2; D not resolved. Germline-derived CDR1 and CDR2 are GTSNPN and SVGIG (reference sequence). This CDR3 is 13 amino acids long. V was trimmed by 7 bases and J by 7 bases, leaving 16 bases between them. The CDR3 DNA reads as TGTGCCTCGAACCGTGGGGATAGCGGGGAGCTGTTTTTT. It is translated as CASNRGDSGELFF.

This clonotype showed up many times. CDR3 in DNA: TGTGCCAGCAGTTTATGGGGTAATCAGCCCCAGCATTTT. Protein: CASSLWGNQPQHF. The rearrangement uses TRBV27 and TRBJ1-5; no definite D call. CDR1 and CDR2 from the germline V gene are MNHEY and SMNVEV (reference sequence). Trimming left V 1 base short and J 4 bases short, with 5 bases between. The CDR3 has 13 residues.

There are a few counts of this clonotype. The V gene is TRBV4-1, the J gene TRBJ2-7; 10 nucleotides align to TRBD2. This CDR3 is built from 14 residues. The V segment lost 5 bases and the J segment 6 bases; nucleotides outside the gene matches: 7. CDR1 is MGHRA and CDR2 is YSYEKL in the germline V gene. DNA for the CDR3: TGCGCCAGCAGCGTTCTAGCGGGGGTTTCCGAGCAGTACTTC. Translated: CASSVLAGVSEQYF.

This clonotype was seen a handful of times. This chain connects TRBV6-1 to TRBJ1-2, with TRBD1 matching 10 bases. This CDR3 region has 15 residues. J gave up 5 bases and V 5 bases, and 8 bases lay outside the gene matches. CDR1 and CDR2 (germline): MNHNS, SASEGT. The CDR3 is CASSPGTGEGYGYTF. CDR3 nucleotides: TGTGCCAGCAGTCCCGGGACAGGGGAGGGGTATGGCTACACCTTC.

This clonotype came up many times. The gene calls are TRBV12-3 or TRBV12-4 and TRBJ1-5; the D is unclear. V was trimmed by 4 bases and J by 11 bases, leaving 15 bases between them. The CDR3 is made up of 13 amino acids. This CDR3 reads CASSSKPQAAQHF. The CDR3 bases are TGTGCCAGCAGTTCAAAGCCCCAGGCAGCCCAGCATTTT.

The chain joins TRBV6-2 or TRBV6-3 to TRBJ2-3; the D gene is possibly TRBD2 (5 bases). V gave up 7 bases and J gave up 2 bases, with 13 bases separating them. Germline V gene lookup returns CDR1 MNHEY and CDR2 SVGEGT. This CDR3 is 14 amino acids long. Written as DNA, the CDR3 is TGTGCCAGCACCCCGCGGGCAAACACAGATACGCAGTATTTT. Translation gives CASTPRANTDTQYF.

This clonotype was recorded a few times. The V gene is TRBV7-9, the J gene TRBJ2-7, with D perhaps TRBD1 (5 bases). Trimming shortened V by 5 bases and J by 3 bases, and 11 bases separated the two germline ends. The germline gives CDR1 SEHNR, CDR2 FQNEAQ (reference sequence). The CDR3 length is 13 residues. The CDR3 sequence is CASSLRQNYEQYF. The CDR3 coding sequence is TGTGCCAGCAGCCTCCGACAGAACTACGAGCAGTACTTC.

This clonotype was seen many times. The CDR3 reads CASSLEGVVGYGYTF. The CDR3 nucleotides are TGCGCCAGCAGCTTGGAAGGGGTCGTGGGGTATGGCTACACCTTC. The chain couples TRBV5-1 to TRBJ1-2; tentative D call: TRBD1 (5 bases). CDR1 SGHRS and CDR2 YFSETQ come from the germline V gene. The V end lost 0 bases, the J end lost 5 bases, and 14 bases lay between the germline ends. The CDR3 loop spans 15 amino acids.

The V call is TRBV19, the J call TRBJ2-1; maybe TRBD1 (5 bases). The V gene's germline CDR1 is LNHDA and CDR2 SQIVND (reference sequence). With 1 base removed from V and 3 bases from J, the gap between germline ends came to 16 bases. The CDR3 has 17 residues. CDR3 DNA: TGTGCCAGTAGTATAGGGTTAGATAGGACATTCTACAATGAGCAGTTCTTC. Amino acid sequence: CASSIGLDRTFYNEQFF. The variable domain in full, completed from reference TRBV19 and TRBJ2-1, reads DGGITQSPKYLFRKEGQNVTLSCEQNLNHDAMYWYRQDPGQGLRLIYYSQIVNDFQKGDIAEGYSVSREKKESFPLTVTSAQKNPTAFYLCASSIGLDRTFYNEQFFGPGTRLTVL.

This sequence joins TRBV7-8 and TRBJ2-1, with 8 positions matching TRBD1. Trimming removed 5 bases from V and 5 bases from J; junction bases left unmatched: 8. Germline CDR1 and CDR2: SGHVS and FQNEAQ. CDR3 length: 15 residues. CDR3 coding DNA: TGTGCCAGCAGCCTCCGGGACAGGAAAGACAATGAGCAGTTCTTC. It is translated as CASSLRDRKDNEQFF.

The chain recombines TRBV7-9 with TRBJ2-1; D perhaps matches TRBD2 (7 bases). Looked up from germline, CDR1 is SEHNR and CDR2 is FQNEAQ (reference sequence). Trimming removed 6 bases at V and 7 bases at J, with 19 bases between. The CDR3 extends over 15 amino acids. The chain's CDR3 is CASSVLRGPINEQFF. The CDR3, as DNA: TGTGCCAGCAGTGTCTTGCGGGGGCCAATTAATGAGCAGTTCTTC.

This sequence joins TRBV6-1 and TRBJ1-3, with 9 bases matching TRBD1. The CDR3 runs to 13 residues. Losses at the gene ends were 5 bases for V and 7 bases for J; bases not matched to a gene: 3. Germline loops: CDR1 MNHNS, CDR2 SASEGT. CDR3 in amino acids: CASSRDRGNTIYF. The CDR3 coding sequence is TGTGCCAGCAGTCGCGACAGGGGGAACACCATATATTTT.

This clonotype was seen at least ten times. The chain joins TRBV20-1 to TRBJ2-5; D is ambiguous. Germline values: CDR1 DFQATT, CDR2 SNEGSKA (reference sequence). The CDR3 is 15 amino acids. V lost 6 bases to trimming and J lost 3 bases, with 20 bases between them. Written as DNA, the CDR3 is TGCAGTGCCCACGAGCCCGCGGAAAGCAAAGAGACCCAGTACTTC. Protein product: CSAHEPAESKETQYF.

This clonotype was counted ten times or more. The chain recombines TRBV3-1 with TRBJ2-7, with unresolved D. The CDR3 extends over 12 amino acids. V was trimmed by 1 base and J by 6 bases, leaving 7 bases between them. CDR1 is LGHDT and CDR2 is YNNKEL in the germline V gene (reference sequence). Written as DNA, the CDR3 is TGTGCCAGCAGCCAAGTATCGCTCGAGCAGTACTTC. The encoded protein is CASSQVSLEQYF.

V and J are TRBV7-3 and TRBJ2-3; maybe TRBD2 (5 bases). This CDR3 has 14 residues. V gave up 3 bases and J gave up 4 bases, with 11 bases separating them. The V gene's germline CDR1 is SGHTA and CDR2 FQGTGA. In nucleotides, the CDR3 is TGTGCCAGCAGCTTCGGGGTTCCCCCAGATACGCAGTATTTT. Its protein product is CASSFGVPPDTQYF. The full variable domain, completed using reference TRBV7-3 and TRBJ2-3, is GAGVSQTPSNKVTEKGKYVELRCDPISGHTALYWYRQSLGQGPEFLIYFQGTGAADDSGLPNDRFFAVRPEGSVSTLKIQRTERGDSAVYLCASSFGVPPDTQYFGPGTRLTVL.

This clonotype was counted ten times or more. This chain's CDR3 is CSATLGEGIWDGYTF. The CDR3 region has the DNA TGCAGTGCTACCCTCGGGGAGGGGATTTGGGATGGCTACACCTTC. V and J are TRBV20-1 and TRBJ1-2; perhaps TRBD1 as D (5 bases). Germline CDR1 is DFQATT and CDR2 is SNEGSKA (reference sequence). Trimming removed 4 bases at V and 6 bases at J, with 21 bases between. The CDR3 sequence is 15 residues long.

This clonotype was detected many times. V gene TRBV28 combines with J gene TRBJ1-2; D is unclear. V was pared by 10 bases and J by 2 bases, with 14 bases between. CDR1 MDHEN and CDR2 SYDVKM come from the germline V gene. This CDR3 has 13 amino acids. CDR3 sequence: CATVQEGNYGYTF. The CDR3 nucleotides read TGTGCCACCGTGCAGGAAGGGAACTATGGCTACACCTTC.